This TCR beta chain is from a study of blood T cell repertoires in COVID-19. Assay used: immunoSEQ multiplex PCR; TCRdb lists only in-frame clones, some missing. The sample consists of a few hundred thousand clones, 80% to 90% of them appearing once. This clone was counted only a few times. The receptor was isolated from a woman aged 40 to 50 who had recovered from COVID-19. What was sequenced was peripheral blood.

The CDR3 coding sequence is TGTGCCAGCAGCGTCGGGATTACCGTACAGACCTATGGCTACACCTTC. As protein: CASSVGITVQTYGYTF. The chain combines TRBV5-5 with TRBJ1-2; no reliable D call. Trimming shortened V by 4 bases and J by 4 bases, and 20 bases separated the two germline ends. Germline CDR1 and CDR2: SGHKS and YYEKEE (reference sequence). The CDR3 is made up of 16 amino acids.